These 19 T cell receptor beta chains were all obtained from the same sample, sequenced in a study of T cells in Graves' hyperthyroidism and ophthalmopathy (dated 2019 in TCRdb). Libraries were made using multiplex PCR. These reads were obtained on an Illumina HiSeq 2000. The TCR beta CDR3 regions were amplified from RNA transcripts. The TCR CDR3 was subjected to a first round of RT-PCR using the HTBI primer set and the Qiagen OneStep RT-PCR kit. The raw public reads went through TCRdb reprocessing: fastp at Q25, MiXCR clone calling, in-frame beta chains kept. Rows are unified per CDR3 protein, each entry keeping the most common DNA and genes. This sample lists roughly 500,000 distinct CDR3 sequences; roughly 13% were detected once. 5% to 7% of the sample rests with the top ten. Sequencing was performed on blood. The receptors derive from a woman aged 30 to 39 with Graves' hyperthyroidism that later progressed to Graves' ophthalmopathy.

The chain uses TRBV4-1 and TRBJ2-1; 11 nucleotides agree with TRBD2. Per the germline V gene, CDR1 is MGHRA and CDR2 is YSYEKL. Unmatched junction bases numbered 7, after V lost 3 bases and J lost 9 bases. The CDR3 is 15 amino acids. The CDR3 region is CASSQTSGNSVEQFF. The DNA of the CDR3 is TGCGCCAGCAGCCAGACTAGCGGGAATTCGGTTGAGCAGTTCTTC.

The V and J genes are TRBV12-3 or TRBV12-4 and TRBJ2-1; 10 bases map to TRBD2. Trimming removed 1 base from V and 4 bases from J; junction bases left unmatched: 10. This CDR3 is 18 amino acids long. CDR3 in amino acids: CASSLVAGGFRGYNEQFF. The CDR3 DNA is TGTGCCAGCAGTTTAGTAGCGGGAGGTTTTCGAGGTTACAATGAGCAGTTCTTC.

This clonotype was observed a handful of times. V and J are TRBV6-5 and TRBJ2-3; D is unclear. Germline CDR1 is MNHEY and CDR2 is SVGAGI. V lost 2 bases and J 6 bases, leaving 9 bases between the germline ends. The CDR3 extends over 13 amino acids. The CDR3: CASSYEIRDTQYF. For the CDR3, the DNA is TGTGCCAGCAGTTACGAAATAAGGGATACGCAGTATTTT.

The table lists this clonotype with many counts. The J gene is TRBJ1-3, the V gene TRBV9; D not certain. The CDR3 runs 14 residues. From germline, CDR1 is SGDLS and CDR2 YYNGEE. V was clipped by 4 bases and J by 0 bases, with 8 bases between them. The CDR3 bases are TGTGCCAGCAGCTCCTACAGCTCTGGAAACACCATATATTTT. It codes for CASSSYSSGNTIYF.

The chain has TRBV20-1 and TRBJ2-7; D is possibly TRBD2 (6 bases). CDR1 and CDR2 from the germline V gene are DFQATT and SNEGSKA (reference sequence). The V end was cut by 6 bases, the J end by 6 bases, with 15 bases between. The CDR3 consists of 12 residues. The CDR3 DNA sequence: TGCAGTGCCTGGGTAGGAGCGGGCGAGCAGTACTTC. Translated, it gives CSAWVGAGEQYF.

This clonotype was counted ten times or more. The rearrangement links TRBV3-1 to TRBJ1-1; D remains ambiguous. The V gene's germline CDR1 is LGHDT and CDR2 YNNKEL (reference sequence). V shed 1 base and J shed 4 bases, with 13 bases lying between them. The CDR3 runs to 15 residues. The CDR3 region is CASSQVIWSSTEAFF. CDR3 bases: TGTGCCAGCAGCCAAGTAATTTGGAGTTCCACTGAAGCTTTCTTT.

Many counts were recorded for this clonotype. The CDR3 loop is CASSLPRGRYTGELFF. Written as DNA, the CDR3 is TGTGCCAGCAGTTTACCCCGCGGGAGGTACACCGGGGAGCTGTTTTTT. This sequence joins TRBV28 and TRBJ2-2; TRBD2 matches 8 bases. The V segment lost 2 bases and the J segment 3 bases; nucleotides outside the gene matches: 5. Germline V gives CDR1 MDHEN, CDR2 SYDVKM. This CDR3 is built from 16 residues.

There are a few counts of this clonotype. The J gene is TRBJ2-3, the V gene TRBV13; 8 bases agree with TRBD2. With V trimmed by 5 bases and J by 6 bases, 31 bases remained unmatched. Germline V gives CDR1 PRHDT, CDR2 FYEKMQ (reference sequence). This CDR3 is built from 22 residues. The CDR3 region is CASSEAGTSSFGRAQIYDTQYF. The CDR3 DNA reads as TGTGCCAGCAGCGAAGCAGGGACTAGTAGTTTCGGCCGTGCCCAGATTTATGATACGCAGTATTTT.

This clonotype was detected ten times or more. This chain connects TRBV2 to TRBJ2-1; 7 nucleotides match TRBD2. V was clipped by 0 bases and J by 7 bases; unmatched bases: 6. The CDR3 consists of 15 residues. CDR1 and CDR2 from the germline V gene are SNHLY and FYNNEI. The CDR3 DNA sequence: TGTGCCAGCAGTGAAGCGGGCGGGAGAATAAATGAGCAGTTCTTC. Residues: CASSEAGGRINEQFF. The variable domain in full, with the rest retrieved from reference TRBV2 and TRBJ2-1, is EPEVTQTPSHQVTQMGQEVILRCVPISNHLYFYWYRQILGQKVEFLVSFYNNEISEKSEIFDDQFSVERPDGSNFTLKIRSTKLEDSAMYFCASSEAGGRINEQFFGPGTRLTVL.

This clonotype was counted many times. V and J are TRBV6-6 and TRBJ2-5; 9 nucleotides line up with TRBD2. CDR3 size: 18 residues. CDR1 MNHNY and CDR2 SVGAGI come from the germline V gene (reference sequence). Trimming at V came to 0 bases and at J to 5 bases, leaving 13 bases not matched to a gene. The CDR3 sequence is CASSYSRRGSGRIETQYF. CDR3 sequence (DNA): TGTGCCAGCAGTTACTCGCGTCGTGGTAGCGGGAGAATTGAGACCCAGTACTTC.

The table lists this clonotype with many counts. V and J are TRBV7-2 and TRBJ2-1; no reliable D call. Germline V gene data show CDR1 as SGHTA and CDR2 as FQGNSA. This CDR3 has 14 amino acids. Trimming took off 1 base at V and 9 bases at J, with 13 bases between the two ends. In DNA form, the CDR3 reads TGTGCCAGCAGCTTAGGGGGTTTAACTGGTGAGCAGTTCTTC. Translation: CASSLGGLTGEQFF. The full variable domain, its missing parts supplied by reference TRBV7-2 and TRBJ2-1, is GAGVSQSPSNKVTEKGKDVELRCDPISGHTALYWYRQSLGQGLEFLIYFQGNSAPDKSGLPSDRFSAERTGGSVSTLTIQRTQQEDSAVYLCASSLGGLTGEQFFGPGTRLTVL.

This clonotype was found many times. This chain joins TRBV2 and TRBJ2-7, with a weak D call TRBD1 (6 bases). The V end was cut by 4 bases, the J end by 1 base, with 11 bases between. The germline V gene has CDR1 SNHLY and CDR2 FYNNEI. There are 14 residues in the CDR3. CDR3 residues: CASSGTDESYEQYF. CDR3 coding DNA: TGTGCCAGCAGTGGGACAGACGAATCCTACGAGCAGTACTTC.

This clonotype showed up many times. This rearrangement joins TRBV20-1 to TRBJ1-4, with D possibly TRBD1 on 5 matching bases. This CDR3 spans 12 amino acids. V lost 6 bases and J lost 8, with 13 bases in between. CDR1 and CDR2 from the germline V gene are DFQATT and SNEGSKA (reference sequence). The CDR3 spells CSATFGGEKLFF. DNA for the CDR3: TGCAGTGCGACCTTCGGGGGGGAAAAACTGTTTTTT.

This clonotype was picked up many times. This chain joins TRBV30 and TRBJ1-5, with D hard to call. Germline CDR1 is GTSNPN and CDR2 is SVGIG (reference sequence). CDR3 length: 14 residues. Trimming shortened V by 5 bases and J by 0 bases, and 11 bases separated the two germline ends. Here the CDR3 DNA reads TGTGCCTGGGCATTGCAGGATAGCAATCAGCCCCAGCATTTT. It codes for CAWALQDSNQPQHF. The whole variable domain, remainder taken from reference TRBV30 and TRBJ1-5, is SQTIHQWPATLVQPVGSPLSLECTVEGTSNPNLYWYRQAAGRGLQLLFYSVGIGQISSEVPQNLSASRPQDRQFILSSKKLLLSDSGFYLCAWALQDSNQPQHFGDGTRLSIL.

The chain couples TRBV27 to TRBJ1-6; weak D call: TRBD1 (5 bases). The germline V gene encodes CDR1 MNHEY and CDR2 SMNVEV (reference sequence). Deletions cut 6 bases from V and 15 bases from J, with 15 bases between. The CDR3 loop spans 12 amino acids. This CDR3 reads CASSKTGFSLHF. CDR3 nucleotide sequence: TGTGCCAGCAGCAAAACAGGATTTAGCCTCCACTTT.

The chain joins TRBV6-5 to TRBJ2-6; the match to TRBD1 covers 8 bases. Germline V gene lookup returns CDR1 MNHEY and CDR2 SVGAGI. The V gene end was trimmed by 2 bases and the J gene end by 4 bases; junction bases not matched to a gene: 10. The CDR3 runs to 18 residues. The CDR3 reads CASSYHSGQGNGANVLTF. The CDR3 nucleotides are TGTGCCAGCAGTTACCATTCCGGACAGGGTAACGGGGCCAACGTCCTGACTTTC.

The chain links TRBV27 to TRBJ2-2, with D possibly called TRBD1 or TRBD2 (5 bases each). Looked up from germline, CDR1 is MNHEY and CDR2 is SMNVEV (reference sequence). The V end was cut by 1 base, the J end by 6 bases, with 18 bases between. The CDR3 contains 17 residues. CDR3 loop: CASSLYVGQGAAGELFF. The CDR3 DNA reads TGTGCCAGCAGTTTATACGTCGGTCAGGGAGCCGCCGGGGAGCTGTTTTTT.

This chain links TRBV10-2 with TRBJ2-2, with D perhaps matching TRBD1 or TRBD2 (5 bases each). Trimming left V 10 bases short and J 1 base short, with 19 bases between. This CDR3 contains 16 residues. The germline CDR1 and CDR2 sequences are WSHSY and SAAADI. The CDR3 DNA follows: TGCGCCACCTCGGGGCGGTTCTCCTTGAACACCGGGGAGCTGTTTTTT. Amino acid sequence: CATSGRFSLNTGELFF.

This clonotype was counted ten times or more. The rearrangement links TRBV30 to TRBJ2-2; D not resolved. CDR1 GTSNPN and CDR2 SVGIG come from the germline V gene (reference sequence). The V end was cut by 1 base, the J end by 5 bases, with 8 bases between. The CDR3 is 13 residues long. The CDR3 loop reads CAWSARWTGELFF. The CDR3 bases are TGTGCCTGGAGTGCCCGGTGGACCGGGGAGCTGTTTTTT.